This paragraph covers one T cell receptor beta chain sequence. Its cognate antigen is unknown. TCRdb reprocessed the RT-PCR reads via MiXCR and lists one record per CDR3 protein. Found here are 450,000 to 550,000 distinct CDR3 sequences, about 25% of them singletons; the top ten hold approximately 2%. V lost 6 bases and J 4 bases, leaving 18 bases between the germline ends. This CDR3 is 15 amino acids long. CDR1 is MNHNS and CDR2 is SASEGT in the germline V gene. The sample belongs to a study of response to subunit inactivated influenza vaccine. Study observations and caveats: The study's authors posited that every seasonal influenza vaccination enlists few new T cells.

V gene TRBV6-1 combines with J gene TRBJ1-1, with D perhaps matching TRBD1 (6 bases). The source material was CD4+ T cells sorted from PBMCs, sampled 5 days after vaccination. The sequence derives from a man aged 50-59 years who received an inactivated influenza vaccine. The CDR3 here is CASRPRGRGVTEAFF. In DNA form, the CDR3 reads TGTGCCAGCAGACCCCGGGGCAGGGGTGTCACTGAAGCTTTCTTT.